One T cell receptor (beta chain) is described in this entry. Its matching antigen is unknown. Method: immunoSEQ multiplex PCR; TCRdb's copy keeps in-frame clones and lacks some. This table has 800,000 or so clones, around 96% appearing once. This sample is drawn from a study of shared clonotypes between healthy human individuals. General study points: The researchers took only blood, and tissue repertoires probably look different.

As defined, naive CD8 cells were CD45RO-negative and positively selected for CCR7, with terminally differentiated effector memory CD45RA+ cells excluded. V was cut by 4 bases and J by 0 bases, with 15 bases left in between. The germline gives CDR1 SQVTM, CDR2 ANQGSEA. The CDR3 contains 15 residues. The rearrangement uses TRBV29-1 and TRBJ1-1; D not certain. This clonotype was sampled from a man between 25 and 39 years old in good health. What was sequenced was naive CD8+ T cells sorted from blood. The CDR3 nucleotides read TGCAGCGTTGTAGGGCAGCTAAACCTGAACACTGAAGCTTTCTTT. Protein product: CSVVGQLNLNTEAFF. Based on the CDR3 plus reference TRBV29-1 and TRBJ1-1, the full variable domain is SAVISQKPSRDICQRGTSLTIQCQVDSQVTMMFWYRQQPGQSLTLIATANQGSEATYESGFVIDKFPISRPNLTFSTLTVSNMSPEDSSIYLCSVVGQLNLNTEAFFGQGTRLTVV.